The 13 T cell receptor beta chains given below trace back to one sample, sequenced in a study of response to subunit inactivated influenza vaccine. TCRdb fed the RT-PCR reads into MiXCR, producing one record per CDR3 protein. The sample contains around 530,000 distinct CDR3 sequences, approximately 15% of which appear only once. This material consisted of CD4+ T cells sorted from PBMCs, taken around 25 months after vaccination. These receptors were taken from a man between 50 and 70 years old who received an inactivated influenza vaccine.

The V gene is TRBV5-5, the J gene TRBJ2-2; 8 nucleotides line up with TRBD1. The CDR3 has 14 amino acids. CDR1 and CDR2 from the germline V gene are SGHKS and YYEKEE (reference sequence). Trimming at V came to 8 bases and at J to 5 bases, leaving 8 bases not matched to a gene. The CDR3: CASETDRVTGELFF. The CDR3, as DNA: TGTGCCAGTGAAACGGACAGGGTGACCGGGGAGCTGTTTTTT.

This clonotype was seen repeatedly, ten times or more. The V gene is TRBV29-1, the J gene TRBJ1-2; tentatively, D is TRBD1 (6 bases). The germline V gene has CDR1 SQVTM and CDR2 ANQGSEA. The CDR3 spans 15 residues. V lost 3 bases and J lost 7, with 21 bases in between. In nucleotides, the CDR3 is TGCAGCGTTGAGATAAGACCAGGGGACTCTAGTGGCTACACCTTC. Protein sequence: CSVEIRPGDSSGYTF.

Many counts were recorded for this clonotype. This sequence joins TRBV5-1 and TRBJ1-6; no reliable D call. Germline values: CDR1 SGHRS, CDR2 YFSETQ. The CDR3 consists of 15 residues. Trimming pared 0 bases from V and 7 bases from J, leaving 11 bases between. The CDR3 loop reads CASSLESPRNSPLHF. In nucleotides, the CDR3 is TGCGCCAGCAGCTTGGAGAGTCCGAGGAATTCACCCCTCCACTTT.

This clonotype occurred many times. This chain joins TRBV5-1 and TRBJ2-5, with D maybe TRBD1 (6 bases). This CDR3 has 14 amino acids. CDR1 and CDR2 (germline): SGHRS, YFSETQ. V lost 4 bases and J 1 base, leaving 11 bases between the germline ends. The CDR3 sequence: CASSNRDIQETQYF. Here the CDR3 DNA reads TGCGCCAGCAGCAACCGGGACATCCAAGAGACCCAGTACTTC.

The rearrangement uses TRBV12-3 or TRBV12-4 and TRBJ1-6, with D perhaps matching TRBD1 (5 bases). CDR3 length equals 14 residues. The V end lost 3 bases, the J end lost 7 bases, and 10 bases lay between the germline ends. CDR3 sequence (DNA): TGTGCCAGCAGTTTCACCGGGGCCAATTCACCCCTCCACTTT. It specifies CASSFTGANSPLHF.

The V call is TRBV29-1, the J call TRBJ2-2; 7 nucleotides align to TRBD2. The germline V gene encodes CDR1 SQVTM and CDR2 ANQGSEA. V gave up 3 bases and J gave up 5 bases; unmatched junction bases: 3. The CDR3 contains 13 residues. CDR3 DNA: TGCAGCGTTGATAAGGGAGGGACCGGGGAGCTGTTTTTT. It is translated as CSVDKGGTGELFF.

The chain recombines TRBV12-3 or TRBV12-4 with TRBJ2-1; D might be TRBD1 or TRBD2, each matching 5 bases. The CDR3 covers 15 residues. V was clipped by 3 bases and J by 2 bases, with 11 bases between them. The CDR3 coding sequence is TGTGCCAGCAGTTTGGGGGTTAAGACCTACAATGAGCAGTTCTTC. Amino acids: CASSLGVKTYNEQFF.

This clonotype was detected a few times. CDR3 nucleotides: TGTGCCAGCAGCCTCGGGAAAACAGGGGACACCATGAACACCGGGGAGCTGTTTTTT. It codes for CASSLGKTGDTMNTGELFF. This rearrangement joins TRBV11-1 to TRBJ2-2, with 7 bases matching TRBD1. Germline V CDR1 and CDR2: SGHAT, FQDESV (reference sequence). This CDR3 is 19 amino acids long. V lost 5 bases, J lost 1 base, and 16 bases stayed unmatched.

The rearrangement joins TRBV6-5 to TRBJ1-6; D not resolved. The CDR3 sequence is 14 residues long. The V gene's germline CDR1 is MNHEY and CDR2 SVGAGI. V lost 1 base and J 9 bases, leaving 10 bases between the germline ends. CDR3 residues: CASSYWKGVSPLHF. The DNA of the CDR3 is TGTGCCAGCAGTTACTGGAAGGGCGTTTCACCCCTCCACTTT.

The chain combines TRBV7-7 with TRBJ2-5, with a weak D call TRBD1 (6 bases). The V end lost 0 bases, the J end lost 3 bases, and 14 bases lay between the germline ends. Looked up from germline, CDR1 is SSHAT and CDR2 is FNYEAQ (reference sequence). CDR3 length: 16 amino acids. DNA for the CDR3: TGTGCCAGCAGCTTAGCAGGACCAGGGGTGGAAGAGACCCAGTACTTC. Translated, it gives CASSLAGPGVEETQYF.

This clonotype turned up a few times. The chain has TRBV9 and TRBJ2-3; TRBD2 matches 14 bases. Germline V lookup: CDR1 SGDLS, CDR2 YYNGEE. The CDR3 extends over 18 amino acids. J gave up 4 bases and V 3 bases, and 10 bases lay outside the gene matches. For the CDR3, the DNA is TGTGCCAGCAGCGCTAAGTGGACTAGCGGGGGGAGTCCAGATACGCAGTATTTT. This codes for CASSAKWTSGGSPDTQYF.

Comment on this clonotype: Germline and junction disagree at one end, which may indicate a read error. This chain connects TRBV12-3 or TRBV12-4 to TRBJ2-1; 13 nucleotides match TRBD2. The CDR3 is 13 residues long. The CDR3 loop is CASSRGLAGFGLF. The DNA for the CDR3 is TGTGCCAGCAGCCGGGGACTAGCGGGGTTTGGTCTTTTC.

V and J are TRBV7-2 and TRBJ2-3; D remains unclear. V was pared by 5 bases and J by 3 bases, with 9 bases between. The CDR3 sequence is 13 residues long. Germline V CDR1 and CDR2: SGHTA, FQGNSA. The CDR3 DNA is TGTGCCAGCAGCCCATTCCCTACAGATACGCAGTATTTT. It encodes CASSPFPTDTQYF.